The 18 T cell receptor beta chains below were found in one sample sequenced in a study of shared clonotypes between healthy human individuals (dated by TCRdb to between 2020 and 2021). Libraries were made using the immunoSEQ multiplex PCR assay. Drawn from immuneACCESS, this table holds only the in-frame rearrangements with V and J called that TCRdb kept. Clones are partly lost; checked studies trace under half to an unresolved V gene and leave the rest unexplained. The sample table lists nearly 1,000,000 clones, around 80% of them with a count of one. The ten largest make up over 1.3% of the sample. Sequenced: memory CD4+ T cells sorted from blood. Explained via the paper, the cell subset or site label denotes: CD45RA-negative fraction. The source is a man between 18 and 35 years old in good health.

V usage is TRBV6-6 and J usage is TRBJ1-5; 9 positions match TRBD1. The germline V gene encodes CDR1 MNHNY and CDR2 SVGAGI (reference sequence). V shed 7 bases, J shed 3 bases, and the junction held 7 bases outside the gene matches. The CDR3 totals 15 residues. The CDR3 loop is CASIQGTGTNQPQHF. The DNA of the CDR3 is TGTGCCAGCATCCAGGGGACAGGGACCAATCAGCCCCAGCATTTT.

Comments on this clone: The sample contains more than one DNA sequence encoding this CDR3. This rearrangement joins TRBV7-9 to TRBJ2-7; 13 nucleotides agree with TRBD2. Germline assignment: CDR1 SEHNR and CDR2 FQNEAQ (reference sequence). The V gene end was trimmed by 5 bases and the J gene end by 4 bases; junction bases not matched to a gene: 2. The CDR3 sequence is 14 residues long. CDR3 amino acids: CASSRTSGSYEQYF. CDR3 in DNA: TGTGCCAGCAGCAGGACTAGCGGGAGTTACGAGCAGTACTTC.

The table lists this clone with a few counts. J is TRBJ1-2 and V is TRBV4-1, with TRBD1 as a possible D gene (5 bases). Between the trimmed V and J ends, which lost 1 base and 4 bases, there was a span of 16 bases. This CDR3 is 16 amino acids long. From germline, CDR1 is MGHRA and CDR2 YSYEKL. CDR3 in amino acids: CASSQAGGGKGYGYTF. The CDR3 nucleotides read TGCGCCAGCAGCCAAGCGGGCGGGGGAAAGGGCTATGGCTACACCTTC.

V and J are TRBV29-1 and TRBJ2-1; 7 nucleotides line up with TRBD1. Germline lookup yields CDR1 SQVTM and CDR2 ANQGSEA. After removal of 5 bases from V and 3 bases from J, the junction contained 10 bases not matched to a gene. This CDR3 region has 15 residues. The CDR3 is CSVLQGVRNYNEQFF. The CDR3 DNA sequence: TGCAGCGTTCTTCAGGGGGTGAGGAACTACAATGAGCAGTTCTTC.

This clone was found a few times. The chain couples TRBV9 to TRBJ2-7, with D perhaps matching TRBD1 (6 bases). This CDR3 region has 16 residues. The germline CDR1 and CDR2 sequences are SGDLS and YYNGEE. V lost 0 bases and J 1 base, leaving 14 bases between the germline ends. Here the CDR3 DNA reads TGTGCCAGCAGCGTAGGACCGGGACAAGCGTCCTACGAGCAGTACTTC. Its translation is CASSVGPGQASYEQYF.

The rearrangement joins TRBV6-5 to TRBJ1-1, with unresolved D. The germline V gene encodes CDR1 MNHEY and CDR2 SVGAGI. V shed 2 bases and J shed 6 bases, with 4 bases lying between them. This CDR3 is 11 amino acids long. CDR3 DNA: TGTGCCAGCAGTTACGCGTCTGAAGCTTTCTTT. This translates into CASSYASEAFF.

In DNA, the CDR3 is TGCGCCAGCAAGCGGGAGGGATGGGGCGAGCAGTACTTC. Translated, it gives CASKREGWGEQYF. The V gene is TRBV5-1, the J gene TRBJ2-7; 10 bases map to TRBD2. This CDR3 region has 13 residues. Germline values: CDR1 SGHRS, CDR2 YFSETQ. The trim removed 6 bases at V and 6 bases at J, leaving 6 bases unmatched.

In this sample, this clone turned up many times. The chain has TRBV27 and TRBJ2-1; TRBD1 aligns across 8 bases. The CDR3 spans 15 residues. The V gene end was trimmed by 3 bases and the J gene end by 6 bases; junction bases not matched to a gene: 7. Germline CDR1 reads MNHEY; CDR2 reads SMNVEV (reference sequence). In DNA form, the CDR3 reads TGTGCCAGCAGTTTGTTGTTCACAGGGGGCAATGAGCAGTTCTTC. This encodes CASSLLFTGGNEQFF.

The rearrangement joins TRBV19 to TRBJ2-7; 7 nucleotides line up with TRBD2. CDR1 is LNHDA, CDR2 SQIVND, per germline (reference sequence). The CDR3 is 14 residues long. V gave up 1 base and J gave up 3 bases; unmatched junction bases: 3. The CDR3 DNA reads TGTGCCAGTAGTATAGGCGGGAGTATCTACGAGCAGTACTTC. As protein: CASSIGGSIYEQYF.

Concerning this clone: Other nucleotide sequences from this sample produce the same CDR3. The chain is built from TRBV29-1 and TRBJ2-3; 7 bases align to TRBD1. The V gene's germline CDR1 is SQVTM and CDR2 ANQGSEA. The V segment lost 5 bases and the J segment 0 bases; nucleotides outside the gene matches: 2. The CDR3 covers 13 residues. The DNA for the CDR3 is TGCAGCGTTAGACAGGGCAGCACAGATACGCAGTATTTT. This translates into CSVRQGSTDTQYF.

The chain employs TRBV7-9 and TRBJ1-1; D unclear. Germline CDR1 is SEHNR and CDR2 is FQNEAQ (reference sequence). Trimming removed 1 base from V and 2 bases from J, with 8 bases in between. CDR3 length: 14 residues. The DNA of the CDR3 is TGTGCCAGCAGCTTAGGGGCGGAAAACACTGAAGCTTTCTTT. Translating gives CASSLGAENTEAFF.

Note on this clone: The sample contains more than one DNA sequence encoding this CDR3. The rearrangement links TRBV2 to TRBJ2-1; 10 nucleotides match TRBD2. Germline V CDR1 and CDR2: SNHLY, FYNNEI. This CDR3 has 15 residues. With 6 bases clipped from V and 3 bases from J, the junction kept 5 bases outside the gene matches. Here the CDR3 DNA reads TGTGCCAGCAGGAGGACTAGCGGCCTCTACAATGAGCAGTTCTTC. Translated: CASRRTSGLYNEQFF.

This sequence joins TRBV11-2 and TRBJ2-3; unclear D gene. The V end was cut by 5 bases, the J end by 4 bases, with 4 bases between. CDR1 and CDR2 from the germline V gene are SGHAT and FQNNGV. The CDR3 totals 11 residues. In DNA form, the CDR3 reads TGTGCCAGCAGCGGGCCAGATACGCAGTATTTT. Translation gives CASSGPDTQYF.

The chain links TRBV5-6 to TRBJ2-2; maybe TRBD2 (6 bases). Germline assignment: CDR1 SGHDT and CDR2 YYEEEE. The CDR3 runs to 17 residues. V lost 0 bases, J lost 1 base, and 13 bases lay in between. The CDR3 here is CASSLGRANVNTGELFF. The CDR3 coding sequence is TGTGCCAGCAGCTTGGGGAGGGCCAATGTGAACACCGGGGAGCTGTTTTTT.

The V call is TRBV2, the J call TRBJ1-2; TRBD1 aligns across 9 bases. CDR3 length equals 16 residues. In germline, CDR1 is SNHLY, CDR2 FYNNEI. The trim removed 6 bases at V and 3 bases at J, leaving 11 bases unmatched. CDR3: CASRAGQGNRDYGYTF. The CDR3 DNA follows: TGTGCCAGCAGGGCCGGACAGGGGAATAGGGACTATGGCTACACCTTC.

In this sample, this clone turned up once. The genes are TRBV5-5 and TRBJ2-1; possibly TRBD1 for D (7 bases). CDR3 length equals 17 residues. The germline V gene encodes CDR1 SGHKS and CDR2 YYEKEE (reference sequence). V shed 4 bases and J shed 4 bases, with 21 bases lying between them. CDR3 sequence reads: CASSPRLGGQNYNEQFF. DNA of the CDR3: TGTGCCAGCAGCCCAAGGTTGGGGGGACAGAATTACAATGAGCAGTTCTTC.

Concerning this clone itself: Other DNA sequences in this sample translate to the same CDR3. The chain couples TRBV5-1 to TRBJ1-5; 8 nucleotides align to TRBD1. Germline V lookup: CDR1 SGHRS, CDR2 YFSETQ. V gave up 4 bases and J gave up 5 bases; unmatched junction bases: 5. CDR3 length: 14 amino acids. CDR3 bases: TGCGCCAGCAGCCCGGACAGGGCCGATCAGCCCCAGCATTTT. It is translated as CASSPDRADQPQHF.

This clone was observed once. The V call is TRBV5-1, the J call TRBJ2-6, with D unresolved. Germline CDR1 SGHRS, CDR2 YFSETQ. This CDR3 has 14 residues. Trimming cost V 7 bases and J 0 bases, with 8 bases left between them. In nucleotides, the CDR3 is TGCGCCAGCCGGAAAGGCTCTGGGGCCAACGTCCTGACTTTC. Translated: CASRKGSGANVLTF.